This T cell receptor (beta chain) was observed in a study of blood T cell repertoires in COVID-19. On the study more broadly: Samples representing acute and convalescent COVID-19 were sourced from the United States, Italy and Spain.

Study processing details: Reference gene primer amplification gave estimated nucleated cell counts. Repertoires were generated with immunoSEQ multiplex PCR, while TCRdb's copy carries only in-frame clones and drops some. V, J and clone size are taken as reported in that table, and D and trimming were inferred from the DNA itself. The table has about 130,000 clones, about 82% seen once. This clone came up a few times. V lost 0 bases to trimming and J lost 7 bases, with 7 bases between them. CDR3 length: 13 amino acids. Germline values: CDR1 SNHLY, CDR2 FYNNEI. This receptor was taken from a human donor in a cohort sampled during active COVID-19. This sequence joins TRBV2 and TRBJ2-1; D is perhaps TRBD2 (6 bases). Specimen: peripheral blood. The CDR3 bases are TGTGCCAGCAGTGAAGCGCGGGGAAATGAGCAGTTCTTC. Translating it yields CASSEARGNEQFF.